This is a list of T cell receptor beta chains from one sample in a study of shared clonotypes between healthy human individuals. Generated by immunoSEQ multiplex PCR, the TCRdb table keeps only in-frame clones and is missing some. Found here are around 1.9 million clones, roughly 91% of them singletons; the top ten hold 1.5% to 2%. The sequencing input was naive CD8+ T cells from PBMCs. The receptor set was obtained from a young man in good health. Some clones in this sample may be carry-over from other donors' samples. Both conserved end residues are part of each CDR3. A D gene is named only where the DNA matches it firmly. Clone size is not always given. Where it is, it says once, few, many or a class for expanded clones.

D gene: TRBD2
J gene: TRBJ2-7
V gene: TRBV28
CDR3 length: 17
clone size: .
CDR3 DNA: TGTGCCAGCAGCCCAACGCCCCCTGGCGGGAGGGCTCCAGAGCAGTACTTC
CDR3 protein: CASSPTPPGGRAPEQYF

D gene: TRBD1
J gene: TRBJ1-1
V gene: TRBV4-3
CDR3 length: 16
clone size: few
CDR3 DNA: TGCGCCAGCAGCCCCGGGACAGGGGGCCCGTACACTGAAGCTTTCTTT
CDR3 protein: CASSPGTGGPYTEAFF

D gene: TRBD1
J gene: TRBJ1-2
V gene: TRBV19
CDR3 length: 14
clone size: .
CDR3 DNA: TGTGCCAGTAGTACAGACAGGGCTAACTATGGCTACACCTTC
CDR3 protein: CASSTDRANYGYTF

D gene: TRBD2
J gene: TRBJ2-7
V gene: TRBV19
CDR3 length: 15
clone size: .
CDR3 DNA: TGTGCCAGTAGTATGGGGACTAGCGGGTCCTACGAGCAGTACTTC
CDR3 protein: CASSMGTSGSYEQYF

D gene: .
J gene: TRBJ2-3
V gene: TRBV18
CDR3 length: 13
clone size: .
CDR3 DNA: TGTGCCAGCTCACCGCCGGCGGGGGATACGCAGTATTTT
CDR3 protein: CASSPPAGDTQYF

D gene: .
J gene: TRBJ2-1
V gene: TRBV2
CDR3 length: 15
clone size: .
CDR3 DNA: TGTGCCAGCAGTGAAATTGCGAGCACCTACAATGAGCAGTTCTTC
CDR3 protein: CASSEIASTYNEQFF

D gene: .
J gene: TRBJ2-7
V gene: TRBV5-4
CDR3 length: 15
clone size: .
CDR3 DNA: TGTGCCAGCACCCCCCTTCCGGGGACCACCTACGAGCAGTACTTC
CDR3 protein: CASTPLPGTTYEQYF

D gene: TRBD1
J gene: TRBJ1-1
V gene: TRBV27
CDR3 length: 16
clone size: .
CDR3 DNA: TGTGCCAGCAGTCCCGGGCGGGGACAGGGGGCTTCTGAAGCTTTCTTT
CDR3 protein: CASSPGRGQGASEAFF

D gene: .
J gene: TRBJ2-6
V gene: TRBV19
CDR3 length: 16
clone size: .
CDR3 DNA: TGTGCCAGTAGACCTACGCCCTACTCTGGGGCCAACGTCCTGACTTTC
CDR3 protein: CASRPTPYSGANVLTF

D gene: .
J gene: TRBJ2-3
V gene: TRBV30
CDR3 length: 14
clone size: .
CDR3 DNA: TGTGCCTGGAGTGTACTCGCTCGAACAGATACGCAGTATTTT
CDR3 protein: CAWSVLARTDTQYF

D gene: .
J gene: TRBJ2-5
V gene: TRBV9
CDR3 length: 15
clone size: once
CDR3 DNA: TGTGCCAGCAGCCCAAGGACAGCTCGACAAGAGACCCAGTACTTC
CDR3 protein: CASSPRTARQETQYF